The rows below give T cell receptor beta chains drawn from one sample of a study of blood T cell repertoires in COVID-19. The assay was immunoSEQ multiplex PCR, and TCRdb's table has in-frame clones only and misses some. The repertoire holds about 50,000 clones, with more than 75% as singletons. Sequencing input: peripheral blood. These receptors all come from a woman in her sixties or seventies with acute or convalescent COVID-19. Each CDR3 is given with its conserved first and last residue. D genes are given only for firm matches. Size is stated for part of the rows, as once, few or many counts, or as a class when the clone is expanded.

v_call	clone_size	j_call	d_call	cdr3_nt	cdr3_aa
TRBV5-1	few	TRBJ1-2	.	TGCGCCTCTCGGCAGGGGTATCGTCGAGACTATGGCTACACCTTC	CASRQGYRRDYGYTF
TRBV5-6	.	TRBJ2-7	TRBD1	TGTGCCAGCAGCTTAGGGACAGGGGGCTTTACCTACGAGCAGTACTTC	CASSLGTGGFTYEQYF
TRBV4-2	.	TRBJ1-2	.	TGTGCCAGCAGCCAAGAGCGCTATGGCTACACCTTC	CASSQERYGYTF
TRBV25-1	.	TRBJ2-5	.	TGTGCCAGCAGTGAAGCGATAGCCATAGAGACCCAGTACTTC	CASSEAIAIETQYF
TRBV18	.	TRBJ1-6	.	TGTGCCAGCTCAGACAATAATTCACCCCTCCACTTT	CASSDNNSPLHF
TRBV4-1	.	TRBJ2-2	TRBD2	TGCGCCAGCAGCCTCCGACTAGCGGGAGACACCGGGGAGCTGTTTTTT	CASSLRLAGDTGELFF
TRBV19	.	TRBJ1-2	.	TGTGCCAGTAGTAGCCAGACTAGCTACACCTTC	CASSSQTSYTF
TRBV6-5	.	TRBJ1-1	TRBD1	TGTGCCAGCAGGTACGAAGCAGGGGGCCCGACTGAAGCTTTCTTT	CASRYEAGGPTEAFF
TRBV27	once	TRBJ1-2	.	TGTGCCAGCAGTTTACGTGGGGGCGCGTATAATGGCTACACCTTC	CASSLRGGAYNGYTF
TRBV6-5	.	TRBJ1-2	TRBD1	TGTGCCAGCAGTCCCGACGGGACAGGGATCGGCTACACCTTC	CASSPDGTGIGYTF
TRBV6-6	.	TRBJ1-2	TRBD1	TGTGCCAGCAGTTACGAGACAGGGGTTGGTGGCTACACCTTC	CASSYETGVGGYTF
TRBV11-2	few	TRBJ1-1	.	TGTGCCAGCAGCCCATCATCCGGGGGGTACACTGAAGCTTTCTTT	CASSPSSGGYTEAFF
TRBV5-1	few	TRBJ2-2	TRBD2	TGCGCCAGCAGCTTGAGAGCGGGAGGAGGGACCGGGGAGCTGTTTTTT	CASSLRAGGGTGELFF
TRBV18	.	TRBJ1-6	TRBD1	TGTGCCAGCTCACCGGACAGGGGGCCGGAGTCACCCCTCCACTTT	CASSPDRGPESPLHF
TRBV5-1	.	TRBJ2-7	.	TGCGCCAGCAGCTTGGACAGCTTTTACGAGCAGTACTTC	CASSLDSFYEQYF
TRBV3-1/TRBV3-2	.	TRBJ2-1	TRBD2	TGTGCCAGCAGCCAAGATAGCGGGGGGGCCCGGGAGCAGTTCTTC	CASSQDSGGAREQFF
TRBV21-1	.	TRBJ1-2	.	TGTGCCAGCAGCAATGCCTGTAGGGGACTCCGAAAAGGAGGCTACACCTTC	CASSNACRGLRKGGYTF
TRBV7-7	.	TRBJ2-1	TRBD2	TGTGCCAGCAGCTTAGAACTAGCGTCACGTGGTGAGCAGTTCTTC	CASSLELASRGEQFF
TRBV21-1	.	TRBJ2-1	.	TGTGCCAGCAGCAAAGTTGATAGCGGGAGGTCCTTAACCTACAATGAGCAGTTCTTC	CASSKVDSGRSLTYNEQFF
TRBV15	once	TRBJ1-2	.	TGTGCCACCAGCAGAGATGCAGTTAACTATGGCTACACCTTC	CATSRDAVNYGYTF
TRBV18	.	TRBJ1-3	.	TGTGCCAGCTCACCAGTCTCAGGGGAAAACACCATATATTTT	CASSPVSGENTIYF
TRBV14	.	TRBJ2-7	.	TGTGCCAGCAGCCAAGGGTCAGGGGTCTACGAGCAGTACTTC	CASSQGSGVYEQYF
TRBV7-9	.	TRBJ1-4	.	TGTGCCAGCAGCTCCTACGGAGGGGCTGATGAAAAACTGTTTTTT	CASSSYGGADEKLFF
TRBV28	.	TRBJ1-6	TRBD1	TGTGCCAGCATTCGAGGACAGGGCTTACCCCTCCACTTT	CASIRGQGLPLHF
TRBV18	.	TRBJ1-2	.	TGTGCCAGCTCCAGAGGCCAGGGCCTCCTCTATGGCTACACCTTC	CASSRGQGLLYGYTF
TRBV3-1/TRBV3-2	.	TRBJ1-1	TRBD1	TGTGCCAGCAGCCTAACGGACAGGGTACTTTCAAGGGCTGAAGCTTTCTTT	CASSLTDRVLSRAEAFF
TRBV13	.	TRBJ1-2	.	TGTGCCAGCAGCTTTGGCAAAGGGAGTGTTGGCTACACCTTC	CASSFGKGSVGYTF
TRBV2	.	TRBJ1-5	.	TGTGCCAGCAGTGAAGGGGGAGGCAATCAGCCCCAGCATTTT	CASSEGGGNQPQHF
TRBV9	.	TRBJ2-2	TRBD2	TGTGCCAGCAGCTCAGGGACTAGCGGGAGGATCGGGGAGCTGTTTTTT	CASSSGTSGRIGELFF
TRBV2	.	TRBJ2-5	TRBD2	TGTGCCAGCAGTGAAGAGGGAGGGGTGCCGGAGACCCAGTACTTC	CASSEEGGVPETQYF
TRBV19	.	TRBJ1-1	.	TGTGCCAGTAGTATGTACGCAGGGTCGCGTGAAGCTTTCTTT	CASSMYAGSREAFF
TRBV2	.	TRBJ1-1	TRBD1	TGTGCCACCCGCAGGGACAGGAACACTGAAGCTTTCTTT	CATRRDRNTEAFF
TRBV28	once	TRBJ1-2	TRBD1	TGTGCCAGCAGCTCAGGGACAGGATTCTATGGCTACACCTTC	CASSSGTGFYGYTF
TRBV5-1	.	TRBJ2-5	.	TGCGCCAGCAGCATAGATAGCGGAGGGCAAGAGACCCAGTACTTC	CASSIDSGGQETQYF
TRBV14	once	TRBJ1-2	.	TGTGCCAGCAGCCAAAGCCGAGGGTATGGCTACACCTTC	CASSQSRGYGYTF
TRBV7-8	.	TRBJ1-5	.	TGTGCCAGCAGCTTAGCCAGTAGCAATCAGCCCCAGCATTTT	CASSLASSNQPQHF
TRBV5-1	.	TRBJ2-7	.	TGCGCCAGCCAGCCCAGACACTCGGGACATCGGGGGGACGAGCAGTACTTC	CASQPRHSGHRGDEQYF
TRBV5-1	.	TRBJ2-6	.	TGCGCCAGCAGCGCCTCCACTGCTGGGGCCAACGTCCTGACTTTC	CASSASTAGANVLTF
TRBV7-9	.	TRBJ1-1	.	TGTGCCAGCAGCTTAGACTCCAGGGATGGTACTGAAGCTTTCTTT	CASSLDSRDGTEAFF
TRBV15	.	TRBJ2-6	.	TGTGCCACCAGCAGAGGGTGGGCCAGGGCAGGCTCTGGGGCCAACGTCCTGACTTTC	CATSRGWARAGSGANVLTF
TRBV19	once	TRBJ2-1	TRBD2	TGTGCCAGTAGTATCTCGGGAGGTCACTCCTACAATGAGCAGTTCTTC	CASSISGGHSYNEQFF
TRBV6-5	.	TRBJ2-4	.	TGTGCCAGCAGATCGGGGGTGCTAGCCAAAAACATTCAGTACTTC	CASRSGVLAKNIQYF
TRBV19	.	TRBJ1-5	.	TGTGCCAGTAGTATAGTGGAGGGACGCGTCGTAGGGCAGCCCCAGCATTTT	CASSIVEGRVVGQPQHF
TRBV29-1	.	TRBJ1-2	.	TGCAGCGTTGATCCTGGCGGCTACACCTTC	CSVDPGGYTF
TRBV6-1	.	TRBJ2-2	TRBD2	TGTGCCAGCATTGATAGCGGGAGTAAGTCCACCGGGGAGCTGTTTTTT	CASIDSGSKSTGELFF
TRBV27	.	TRBJ1-2	.	TGTGCCAGCAGTTTAGCCTCAGGACAGAGCTATGGCTACACCTTC	CASSLASGQSYGYTF
TRBV4-1	.	TRBJ1-1	TRBD1	TGCGCCAGCAGCCAGGGCGACAGGGAGACCACTGAAGCTTTCTTT	CASSQGDRETTEAFF
TRBV18	.	TRBJ1-1	.	TGTGCCAGCTCACCACAGAGCTCGAACACTGAAGCTTTCTTT	CASSPQSSNTEAFF
TRBV9	.	TRBJ1-6	.	TGTGCCAGCAGCGTAGTACAGTCAAATTCACCCCTCCACTTT	CASSVVQSNSPLHF
TRBV28	.	TRBJ1-2	.	TGTGCCAGCAGTTTGCAGGGCTCCGGCTACACCTTC	CASSLQGSGYTF
TRBV19	.	TRBJ2-1	.	TGTGCCAGTACCCAGGCTACTCGCGGGTATTACAATGAGCAGTTCTTC	CASTQATRGYYNEQFF
TRBV7-9	.	TRBJ2-7	.	TGTGCCAGCAGCCGAACCGGGAGAACCGGGGTACACGAGCAGTACTTC	CASSRTGRTGVHEQYF